The text below deals with one T cell receptor beta chain. Its antigen is unknown. The sample belongs to a study of identifying expanded T cells in peripheral blood. During the collection period, no donor immune events like infections were recorded. This CDR3 region has 17 residues. Trimming at V came to 4 bases and at J to 1 base, leaving 4 bases not matched to a gene. Per germline, CDR1 SGHTA and CDR2 FQGTGA. Broader study findings: Approximately two-week clone count variance significantly increased as total template count grew. Differentially abundant clones: around 1.1 between replicates, around 16 at around 14 days, 19 to 20 at four.

The protocol was immunoSEQ multiplex PCR, while the TCRdb copy is restricted to in-frame clones and leaves out a portion. The table lists 50,000 to 65,000 clones, more than 70% of them singletons. This receptor was identified in a person aged 18-70 years in good health. The chain carries TRBV7-3 and TRBJ2-2, with 12 bases matching TRBD2. The sample was blood. The CDR3 loop reads CASSSSGRGKNTGELFF. The CDR3 DNA sequence: TGTGCCAGCAGCTCTAGCGGGAGGGGCAAGAACACCGGGGAGCTGTTTTTT.